This entry lists 16 T cell receptor beta chains sequenced from one sample in a study of T-cell memory formation after mild COVID-19. TCRdb fed the 5' RACE reads into MiXCR, producing one record per CDR3 protein. This table holds approximately 340,000 distinct CDR3 sequences, around 13% found once. Sequenced material: PBMCs or a T cell subset sorted from them (not recorded which). The receptors here all came from a man younger than 30 who had mild COVID-19 (a few samples of this study predate the infection). Cell type and time point are not known.

In its sample, this clonotype was seen a few times. J is TRBJ1-2 and V is TRBV3-1; TRBD1 is a possible D gene (5 bases). CDR3 size: 16 residues. Trimming removed 0 bases at V and 7 bases at J, with 18 bases between. CDR1 and CDR2 (germline): LGHDT, YNNKEL (reference sequence). As DNA, the CDR3 is TGTGCCAGCAGCCAAGAAGGGGTCCAAGGCTTAGGTGGCTACACCTTC. It encodes CASSQEGVQGLGGYTF.

The table lists this clonotype with a few counts. The V call is TRBV4-1, the J call TRBJ1-1, with a tentative D call TRBD1 (5 bases). Between the trimmed V and J ends, which lost 1 base and 4 bases, there was a span of 16 bases. Germline V gene sequence: CDR1 MGHRA, CDR2 YSYEKL. CDR3 length equals 16 residues. The CDR3 DNA reads as TGCGCCAGCAGCCAAGGGGGGGAGGGATATGGCACTGAAGCTTTCTTT. It is translated as CASSQGGEGYGTEAFF.

The chain recombines TRBV6-6 with TRBJ1-1; D remains ambiguous. Per germline, CDR1 MNHNY and CDR2 SVGAGI (reference sequence). V lost 0 bases to trimming and J lost 1 base, with 6 bases between them. CDR3 length equals 14 residues. The chain's CDR3 is CASSYSQTNTEAFF. The CDR3, as DNA: TGTGCCAGCAGTTACTCACAGACGAACACTGAAGCTTTCTTT.

The sample holds a few counts of this clonotype. The rearrangement joins TRBV9 to TRBJ2-7; D is uncertain. The CDR3 is 12 residues long. Germline CDR1 and CDR2: SGDLS and YYNGEE. V lost 4 bases to trimming and J lost 4 bases, with 9 bases between them. Written as DNA, the CDR3 is TGTGCCAGCAGCCCTGTAGCATACGAGCAGTACTTC. Translation gives CASSPVAYEQYF.

This clonotype came up many times. The genes are TRBV10-3 and TRBJ1-2; 10 bases map to TRBD1. Germline CDR1 reads ENHRY; CDR2 reads SYGVKD. J lost 6 bases, V lost 7 bases, and 5 bases had no gene match. The CDR3 consists of 13 residues. The CDR3 region is CAINTGTGDGYTF. The CDR3 DNA is TGTGCCATCAATACCGGGACAGGGGATGGCTACACCTTC.

This clonotype came up a few times. The chain is built from TRBV4-2 and TRBJ2-1; D may be TRBD2 (6 bases). Germline CDR1 is LGHNA and CDR2 is YNFKEQ. CDR3 length: 16 residues. V was trimmed by 4 bases and J by 2 bases, leaving 15 bases between them. CDR3 in amino acids: CASSRGVGRTYNEQFF. CDR3 nucleotides: TGTGCCAGCAGCCGGGGCGTGGGGAGGACCTACAATGAGCAGTTCTTC.

This clonotype appeared a few times. This sequence joins TRBV27 and TRBJ2-3; no definite D call. V was cut by 5 bases and J by 1 base, with 13 bases left in between. Germline V lookup: CDR1 MNHEY, CDR2 SMNVEV (reference sequence). The CDR3 consists of 15 residues. As DNA, the CDR3 is TGTGCCAGCAGTACCTTTGGTGGCGGCACAGATACGCAGTATTTT. Translated: CASSTFGGGTDTQYF.

This rearrangement joins TRBV6-6 to TRBJ1-2; 8 nucleotides match TRBD1. V shed 5 bases and J 4 bases; nucleotides not matched to a gene: 6. The CDR3 has 14 amino acids. Germline V gene data show CDR1 as MNHNY and CDR2 as SVGAGI (reference sequence). The CDR3 here is CASSNRQGRYGYTF. The DNA for the CDR3 is TGTGCCAGCAGTAACCGACAGGGGCGCTATGGCTACACCTTC.

The chain recombines TRBV4-1 with TRBJ1-5; TRBD1 might be the D (5 bases). Germline CDR1 and CDR2: MGHRA and YSYEKL. The V and J ends lost 2 bases and 1 base respectively, with 12 bases between them. The CDR3 totals 16 residues. DNA for the CDR3: TGCGCCAGCAGCCAAATATGGGACGGAAGCAATCAGCCCCAGCATTTT. This translates into CASSQIWDGSNQPQHF.

Only a few counts were recorded for this clonotype. The chain employs TRBV6-2 or TRBV6-3 and TRBJ2-7; a weak D match, TRBD2 (6 bases). The CDR3 totals 12 residues. V lost 7 bases to trimming and J lost 5 bases, with 12 bases between them. Germline CDR1 and CDR2: MNHEY and SVGEGT. The DNA of the CDR3 is TGTGCCAGCAAGGAGGGAACGCACGAGCAGTACTTC. This gives the protein CASKEGTHEQYF.

The chain links TRBV12-3 or TRBV12-4 to TRBJ2-3; no firm D call. The CDR3 covers 13 residues. V was shortened by 6 bases and J by 2 bases, with 9 bases between the two germline ends. The CDR3 nucleotides read TGTGCCAGCAGCCGAGAACACACAGATACGCAGTATTTT. Amino acids: CASSREHTDTQYF.

The genes are TRBV10-2 and TRBJ1-1; maybe TRBD1 (6 bases). CDR1 and CDR2 (germline): WSHSY, SAAADI. V was trimmed by 7 bases and J by 1 base, leaving 13 bases between them. CDR3 length: 14 residues. CDR3 sequence reads: CASNLGGANTEAFF. Here the CDR3 DNA reads TGCGCCAGCAATCTAGGGGGGGCGAACACTGAAGCTTTCTTT.

The CDR3: CASMKTSGYTGELFF. Here the CDR3 DNA reads TGTGCCAGCATGAAGACTAGCGGGTACACCGGGGAGCTGTTTTTT. V is TRBV7-3 and J is TRBJ2-2, with 10 positions matching TRBD2. The CDR3 runs 15 residues. Trimming cost V 7 bases and J 3 bases; bases outside gene matches: 5. In germline, CDR1 is SGHTA, CDR2 FQGTGA.

This clonotype was picked up a small number of times. This chain links TRBV24-1 with TRBJ2-2; no definite D call. The CDR3 spans 16 residues. Trimming pared 3 bases from V and 3 bases from J, leaving 13 bases between. Germline loops: CDR1 KGHDR, CDR2 SFDVKD. The CDR3 loop is CATSDHEVPHTGELFF. DNA of the CDR3: TGTGCCACCAGTGATCATGAGGTACCACACACCGGGGAGCTGTTTTTT.

This clonotype has just a few counts. The rearrangement uses TRBV12-3 or TRBV12-4 and TRBJ2-7; the D gene could be TRBD1 or TRBD2 (5 bases each). The CDR3 runs to 12 residues. V lost 10 bases to trimming and J lost 6 bases, with 16 bases between them. DNA of the CDR3: TGTGCCACCTCGGACTGGGGGAGCGAGCAGTACTTC. Protein product: CATSDWGSEQYF.

This chain joins TRBV5-1 and TRBJ1-2, with 9 bases fitting TRBD1. Germline CDR1 SGHRS, CDR2 YFSETQ. CDR3 length: 15 amino acids. V lost 4 bases and J lost 4; bases outside the gene matches: 8. The CDR3 is CASSPRDRVSYGYTF. The CDR3, as DNA: TGCGCCAGCAGCCCCCGGGACAGGGTTTCCTATGGCTACACCTTC.